The sequence of this TCR beta chain was determined in a study of OX40 agonist ivuxolimab in advanced cancers. Turning to the study itself: Ivuxolimab is an agonistic anti-OX40 (CD134) antibody, and patients were treated with it. People in dose escalation had one of these cancers: hepatocellular carcinoma, melanoma, renal cell or head and neck cancer.

V lost 5 bases and J lost 4, with 17 bases in between. The CDR3 covers 15 residues. CDR1 is SEHNR and CDR2 is FQNEAQ in the germline V gene (reference sequence). As for this clone: The target antigen is unknown.

Broader study findings: It was also the case that some nonresponders had low normalized T-cell clonal expansion.

Measured with immunoSEQ multiplex PCR; TCRdb has only the in-frame clones, and not every one. The sample lists 90,000 to 100,000 clones, around nine tenths seen once, with 0.82% in the top ten. The sample in question was CD4+ or CD8+ T cells sorted from blood, obtained in a trial of the OX40 agonist ivuxolimab. The chain links TRBV7-9 to TRBJ1-2; D remains unclear. The source is an adult with an advanced solid tumor such as melanoma, head and neck, liver or kidney cancer. CDR3: CASSLLGSETYGYTF. CDR3 nucleotides: TGTGCCAGCAGCCTCCTTGGGAGCGAAACCTATGGCTACACCTTC.